This T cell receptor (beta chain) stems from a study of blood T cells in healthy people across ages. The donors, aged roughly 6 to 100, were healthy Caucasians from Russia. PBMCs numbering at least 7 million were isolated per sample. Primers used in a second PCR of about 7 to 11 cycles were a sample-barcoded 5' primer and a J-beta primer mix. MiXCR, applied by TCRdb to the 5' RACE reads, yields one record per CDR3 protein. Of approximately 880,000 distinct CDR3 sequences in the sample, roughly 43% were seen once. This CDR3 spans 17 amino acids. Trimming cost V 5 bases and J 2 bases; bases outside gene matches: 11. CDR1 SEHNR and CDR2 FQNEAQ come from the germline V gene (reference sequence).

The chain carries TRBV7-9 and TRBJ2-3; 9 nucleotides agree with TRBD1. The source of this sequence is a young man in good health. The sequenced material came from blood. Written as DNA, the CDR3 is TGTGCCAGCAGCCCCCCGGACAGGGGTCAGGACACAGATACGCAGTATTTT. Protein sequence: CASSPPDRGQDTDTQYF. The whole variable domain, filled in from reference TRBV7-9 and TRBJ2-3, reads DTGVSQNPRHKITKRGQNVTFRCDPISEHNRLYWYRQTLGQGPEFLTYFQNEAQLEKSRLLSDRFSAERPKGSFSTLEIQRTEQGDSAMYLCASSPPDRGQDTDTQYFGPGTRLTVL.